This T cell receptor beta chain was identified during a study of T cells in Graves' hyperthyroidism and ophthalmopathy. The CDR3 contains 14 residues. The V and J ends lost 4 bases and 6 bases respectively, with 15 bases between them. Germline V CDR1 and CDR2: MDHEN, SYDVKM. Many counts were recorded for this clonotype. Its antigen is undetermined. The study's findings and limits: The model's output predicted ophthalmopathy at a median of around 6.9 months prior to onset. The blood repertoire included most of the expanded thyroid clonotypes above 0.001.

The CDR3 regions of TCR beta were amplified from RNA transcripts. The HTBI primer set was used in a first-round RT-PCR of the TCR CDR3. TCRdb independently ran MiXCR on the multiplex PCR reads; one entry per CDR3 protein. Altogether about 300,000 distinct CDR3 sequences are present, roughly 13% being singletons, with the ten largest covering under 8%. The authors deemed Graves' hyperthyroidism stable absent ophthalmopathy progression within 18 months. Using approximately 10 ml of fresh peripheral blood, PBMCs were prepared. This sequence was found in a woman aged 40 to 55 with Graves' hyperthyroidism. Sequencing was carried out using blood. The chain recombines TRBV28 with TRBJ2-5, with D unclear. For the CDR3, the DNA is TGTGCCAGCAGTTCCATAAACCAGCCTAAGACCCAGTACTTC. Encoded protein: CASSSINQPKTQYF.